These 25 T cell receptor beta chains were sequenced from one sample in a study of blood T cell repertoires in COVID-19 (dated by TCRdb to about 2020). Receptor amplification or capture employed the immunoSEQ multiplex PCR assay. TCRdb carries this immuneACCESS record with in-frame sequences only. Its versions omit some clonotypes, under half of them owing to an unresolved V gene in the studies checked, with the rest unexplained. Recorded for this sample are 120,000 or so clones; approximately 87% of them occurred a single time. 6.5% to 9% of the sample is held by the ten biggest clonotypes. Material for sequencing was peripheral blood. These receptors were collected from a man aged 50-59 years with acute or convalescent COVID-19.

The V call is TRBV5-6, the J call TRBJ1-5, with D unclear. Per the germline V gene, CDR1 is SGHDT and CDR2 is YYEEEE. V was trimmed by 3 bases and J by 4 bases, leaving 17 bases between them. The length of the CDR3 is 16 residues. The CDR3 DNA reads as TGTGCCAGCAGCTACCGGACTCCCAGCGGAAATCAGCCCCAGCATTTT. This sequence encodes CASSYRTPSGNQPQHF. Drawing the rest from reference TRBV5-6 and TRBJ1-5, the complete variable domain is DAGVTQSPTHLIKTRGQQVTLRCSPKSGHDTVSWYQQALGQGPQFIFQYYEEEERQRGNFPDRFSGHQFPNYSSELNVNALLLGDSALYLCASSYRTPSGNQPQHFGDGTRLSIL.

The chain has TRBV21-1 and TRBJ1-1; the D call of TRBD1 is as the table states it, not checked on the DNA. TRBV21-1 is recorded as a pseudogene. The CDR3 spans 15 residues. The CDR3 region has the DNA TGTGCCAGCAGCATTCTGGGACAGGTGAACACTGAAGCTTTCTTT. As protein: CASSILGQVNTEAFF.

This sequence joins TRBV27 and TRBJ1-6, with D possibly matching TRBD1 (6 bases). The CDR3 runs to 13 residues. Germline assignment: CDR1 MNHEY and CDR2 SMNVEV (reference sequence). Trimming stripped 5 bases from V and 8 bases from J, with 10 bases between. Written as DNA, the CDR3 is TGTGCCAGCAGTCCCCAGGGGTATTCACCCCTCCACTTT. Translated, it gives CASSPQGYSPLHF.

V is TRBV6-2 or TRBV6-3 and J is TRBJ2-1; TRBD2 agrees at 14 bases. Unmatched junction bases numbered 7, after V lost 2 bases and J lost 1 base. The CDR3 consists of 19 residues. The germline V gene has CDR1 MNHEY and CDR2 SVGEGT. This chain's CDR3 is CASSYQTSGRVGSYNEQFF. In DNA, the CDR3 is TGTGCCAGCAGTTACCAGACTAGCGGGAGGGTTGGATCCTACAATGAGCAGTTCTTC.

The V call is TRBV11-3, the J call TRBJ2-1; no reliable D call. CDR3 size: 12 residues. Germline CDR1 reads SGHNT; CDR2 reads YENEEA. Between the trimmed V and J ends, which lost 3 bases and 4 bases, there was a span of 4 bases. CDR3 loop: CASSFHYNEQFF. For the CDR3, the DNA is TGTGCCAGCAGCTTCCATTACAATGAGCAGTTCTTC.

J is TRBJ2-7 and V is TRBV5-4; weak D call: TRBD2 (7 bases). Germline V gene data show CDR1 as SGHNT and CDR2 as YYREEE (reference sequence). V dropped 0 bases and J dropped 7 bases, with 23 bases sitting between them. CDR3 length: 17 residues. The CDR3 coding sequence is TGTGCCAGCAGCTTGGGAGGAGGGGGGAGGGCCTTTCAAGAGCAGTACTTC. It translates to CASSLGGGGRAFQEQYF.

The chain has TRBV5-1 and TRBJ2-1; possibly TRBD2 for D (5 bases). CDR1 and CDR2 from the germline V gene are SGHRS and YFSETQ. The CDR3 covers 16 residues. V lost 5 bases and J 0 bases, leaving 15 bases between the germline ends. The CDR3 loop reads CASSSDGLSSYNEQFF. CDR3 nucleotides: TGCGCCAGCAGTTCGGACGGACTCAGCTCCTACAATGAGCAGTTCTTC. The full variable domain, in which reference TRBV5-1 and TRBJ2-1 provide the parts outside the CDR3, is KAGVTQTPRYLIKTRGQQVTLSCSPISGHRSVSWYQQTPGQGLQFLFEYFSETQRNKGNFPGRFSGRQFSNSRSEMNVSTLELGDSALYLCASSSDGLSSYNEQFFGPGTRLTVL.

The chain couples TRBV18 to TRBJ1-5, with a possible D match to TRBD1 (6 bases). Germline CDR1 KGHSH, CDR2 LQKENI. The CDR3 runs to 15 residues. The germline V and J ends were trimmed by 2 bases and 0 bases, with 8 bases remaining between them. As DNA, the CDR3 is TGTGCCAGCTCACCAGGACAGTATAGCAATCAGCCCCAGCATTTT. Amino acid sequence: CASSPGQYSNQPQHF.

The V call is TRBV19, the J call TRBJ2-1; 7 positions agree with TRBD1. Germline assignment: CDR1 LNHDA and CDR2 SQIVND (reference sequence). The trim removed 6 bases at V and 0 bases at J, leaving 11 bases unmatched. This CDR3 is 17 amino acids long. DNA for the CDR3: TGTGCCAGTAGACGTCAGACAGGGTTGAGCTCCTACAATGAGCAGTTCTTC. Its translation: CASRRQTGLSSYNEQFF.

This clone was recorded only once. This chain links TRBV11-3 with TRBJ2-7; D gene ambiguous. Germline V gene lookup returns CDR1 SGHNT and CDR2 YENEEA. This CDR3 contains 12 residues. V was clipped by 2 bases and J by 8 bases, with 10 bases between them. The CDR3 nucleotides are TGTGCCAGCAGCTTAATCCCTTATAAGCAGTACTTC. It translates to CASSLIPYKQYF.

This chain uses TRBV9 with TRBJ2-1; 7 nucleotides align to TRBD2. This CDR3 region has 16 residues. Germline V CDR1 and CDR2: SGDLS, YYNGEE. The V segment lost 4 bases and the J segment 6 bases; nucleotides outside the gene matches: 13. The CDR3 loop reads CASSTPRERGGNEQFF. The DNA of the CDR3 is TGTGCCAGCAGCACACCAAGAGAGCGGGGAGGCAATGAGCAGTTCTTC. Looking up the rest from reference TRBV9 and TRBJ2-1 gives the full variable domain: DSGVTQTPKHLITATGQRVTLRCSPRSGDLSVYWYQQSLDQGLQFLIQYYNGEERAKGNILERFSAQQFPDLHSELNLSSLELGDSALYFCASSTPRERGGNEQFFGPGTRLTVL.

The chain's CDR3 is CASSSGPGGTQYF. The CDR3 region has the DNA TGTGCCAGCAGTTCCGGCCCCGGGGGGACCCAGTACTTC. V and J are TRBV27 and TRBJ2-5; tentative D call: TRBD2 (6 bases). This CDR3 has 13 amino acids. V dropped 4 bases and J dropped 7 bases, with 13 bases sitting between them. Germline V lookup: CDR1 MNHEY, CDR2 SMNVEV (reference sequence).

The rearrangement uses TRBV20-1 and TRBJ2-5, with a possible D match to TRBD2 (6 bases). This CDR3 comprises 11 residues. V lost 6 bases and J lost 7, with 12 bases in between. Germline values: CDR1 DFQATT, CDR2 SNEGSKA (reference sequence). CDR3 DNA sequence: TGCAGTGCGGGGACTCCCCGGACCCAGTACTTC. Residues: CSAGTPRTQYF.

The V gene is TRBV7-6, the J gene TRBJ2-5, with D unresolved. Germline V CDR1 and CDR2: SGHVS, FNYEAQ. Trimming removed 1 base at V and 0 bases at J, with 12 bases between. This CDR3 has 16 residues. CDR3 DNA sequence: TGTGCCAGCAGCTTAGGGGCCAGCCTGTACCAAGAGACCCAGTACTTC. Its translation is CASSLGASLYQETQYF.

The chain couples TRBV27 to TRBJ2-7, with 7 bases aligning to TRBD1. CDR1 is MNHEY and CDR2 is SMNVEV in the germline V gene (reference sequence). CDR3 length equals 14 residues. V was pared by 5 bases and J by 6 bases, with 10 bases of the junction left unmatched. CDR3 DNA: TGTGCCAGCAGTCAAAGACAGGGACGGGGCGAGCAGTACTTC. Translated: CASSQRQGRGEQYF.

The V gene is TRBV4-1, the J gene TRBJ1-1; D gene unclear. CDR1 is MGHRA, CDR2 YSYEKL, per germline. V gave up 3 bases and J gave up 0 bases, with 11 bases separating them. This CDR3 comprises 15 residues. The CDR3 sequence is CASSHPHGLNTEAFF. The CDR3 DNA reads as TGCGCCAGCAGCCATCCCCACGGGTTGAACACTGAAGCTTTCTTT.

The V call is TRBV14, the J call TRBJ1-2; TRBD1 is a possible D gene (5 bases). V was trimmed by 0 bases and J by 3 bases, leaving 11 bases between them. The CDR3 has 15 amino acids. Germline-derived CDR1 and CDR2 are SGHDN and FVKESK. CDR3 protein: CASSQDLVRDYGYTF. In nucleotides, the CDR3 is TGTGCCAGCAGCCAAGATCTGGTCAGGGACTATGGCTACACCTTC.

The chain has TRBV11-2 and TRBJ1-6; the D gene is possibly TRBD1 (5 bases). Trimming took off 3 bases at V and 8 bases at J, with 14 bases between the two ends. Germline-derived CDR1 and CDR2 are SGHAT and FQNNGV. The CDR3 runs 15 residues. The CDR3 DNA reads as TGTGCCAGCAGCTTCTCCAGGGCTGATTATTCACCCCTCCACTTT. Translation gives CASSFSRADYSPLHF.

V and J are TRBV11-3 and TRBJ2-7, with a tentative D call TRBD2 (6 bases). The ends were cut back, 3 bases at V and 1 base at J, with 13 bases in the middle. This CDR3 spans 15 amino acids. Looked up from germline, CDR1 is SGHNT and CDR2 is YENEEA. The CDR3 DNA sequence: TGTGCCAGCAGCTTTGGAGGGTCAAGGTCCTACGAGCAGTACTTC. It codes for CASSFGGSRSYEQYF.

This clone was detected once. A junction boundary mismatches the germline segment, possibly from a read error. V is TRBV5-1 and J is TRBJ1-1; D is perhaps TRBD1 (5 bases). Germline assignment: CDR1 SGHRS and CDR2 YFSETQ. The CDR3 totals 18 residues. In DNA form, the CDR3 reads TGCGTCAGCGTTCTTTTTGTCACCCTTGGGGGGGGGAACACTGAAGCTTTCTTT. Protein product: CVSVLFVTLGGGNTEAFF.

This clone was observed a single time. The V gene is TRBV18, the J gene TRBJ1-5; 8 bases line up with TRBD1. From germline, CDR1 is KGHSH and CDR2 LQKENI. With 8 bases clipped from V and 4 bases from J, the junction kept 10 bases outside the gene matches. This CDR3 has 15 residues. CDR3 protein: CASTQGGGPNQPQHF. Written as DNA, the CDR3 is TGTGCCAGCACACAGGGGGGAGGGCCTAATCAGCCCCAGCATTTT.

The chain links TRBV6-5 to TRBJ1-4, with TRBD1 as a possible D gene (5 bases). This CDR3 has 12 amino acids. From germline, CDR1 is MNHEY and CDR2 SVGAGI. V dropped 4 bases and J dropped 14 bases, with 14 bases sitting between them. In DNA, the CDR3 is TGTGCCAGCAGTTCGGGGGGAGCCTCGCTGTTTTTT. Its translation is CASSSGGASLFF.

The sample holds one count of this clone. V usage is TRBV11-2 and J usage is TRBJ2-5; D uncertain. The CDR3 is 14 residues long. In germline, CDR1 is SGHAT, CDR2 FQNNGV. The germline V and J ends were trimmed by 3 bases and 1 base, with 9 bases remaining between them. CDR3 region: CASSFSPVQETQYF. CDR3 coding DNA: TGTGCCAGCAGCTTTAGTCCCGTCCAAGAGACCCAGTACTTC.

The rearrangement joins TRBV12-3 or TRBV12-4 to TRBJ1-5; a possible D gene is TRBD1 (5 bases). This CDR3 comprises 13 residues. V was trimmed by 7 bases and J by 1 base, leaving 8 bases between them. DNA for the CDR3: TGTGCCAGCAAGGGGAAAAGCAATCAGCCCCAGCATTTT. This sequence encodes CASKGKSNQPQHF.

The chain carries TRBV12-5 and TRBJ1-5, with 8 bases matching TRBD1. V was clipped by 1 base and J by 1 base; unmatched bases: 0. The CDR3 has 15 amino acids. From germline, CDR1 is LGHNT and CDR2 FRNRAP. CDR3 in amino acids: CASGLGQGSNQPQHF. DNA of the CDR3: TGTGCTAGTGGTTTGGGACAGGGGAGCAATCAGCCCCAGCATTTT.